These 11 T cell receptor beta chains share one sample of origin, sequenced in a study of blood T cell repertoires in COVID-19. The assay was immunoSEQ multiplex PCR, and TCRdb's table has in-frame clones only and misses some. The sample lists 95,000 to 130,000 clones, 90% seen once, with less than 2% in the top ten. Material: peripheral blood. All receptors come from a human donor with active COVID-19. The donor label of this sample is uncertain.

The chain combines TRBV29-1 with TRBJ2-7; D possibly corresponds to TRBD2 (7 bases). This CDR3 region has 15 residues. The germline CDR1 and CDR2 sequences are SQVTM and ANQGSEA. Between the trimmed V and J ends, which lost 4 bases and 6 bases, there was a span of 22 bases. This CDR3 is CSVGGGTLPAREQYF. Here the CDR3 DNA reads TGCAGCGTTGGGGGGGGCACATTACCCGCGCGCGAGCAGTACTTC.

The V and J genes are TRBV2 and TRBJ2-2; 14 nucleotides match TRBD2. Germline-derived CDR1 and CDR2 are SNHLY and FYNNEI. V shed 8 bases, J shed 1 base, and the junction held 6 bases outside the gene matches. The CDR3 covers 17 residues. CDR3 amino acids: CASWTSGGTRNTGELFF. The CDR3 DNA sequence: TGTGCCAGCTGGACTAGCGGGGGGACAAGGAACACCGGGGAGCTGTTTTTT. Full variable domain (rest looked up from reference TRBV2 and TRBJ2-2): EPEVTQTPSHQVTQMGQEVILRCVPISNHLYFYWYRQILGQKVEFLVSFYNNEISEKSEIFDDQFSVERPDGSNFTLKIRSTKLEDSAMYFCASWTSGGTRNTGELFFGEGSRLTVL.

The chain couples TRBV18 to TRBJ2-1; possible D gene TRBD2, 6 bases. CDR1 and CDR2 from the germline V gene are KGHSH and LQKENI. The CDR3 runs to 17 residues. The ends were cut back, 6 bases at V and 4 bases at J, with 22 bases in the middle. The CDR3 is CASSELEIGAGYNEQFF. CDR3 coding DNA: TGTGCCAGCTCCGAGCTTGAGATAGGAGCGGGTTACAATGAGCAGTTCTTC.

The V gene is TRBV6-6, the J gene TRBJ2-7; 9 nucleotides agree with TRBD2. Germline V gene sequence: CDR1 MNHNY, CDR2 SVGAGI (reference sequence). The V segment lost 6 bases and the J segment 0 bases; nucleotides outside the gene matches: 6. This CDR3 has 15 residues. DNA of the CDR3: TGTGCCAGCAGGTTGACTAGCGGAAGCTCCTACGAGCAGTACTTC. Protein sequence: CASRLTSGSSYEQYF.

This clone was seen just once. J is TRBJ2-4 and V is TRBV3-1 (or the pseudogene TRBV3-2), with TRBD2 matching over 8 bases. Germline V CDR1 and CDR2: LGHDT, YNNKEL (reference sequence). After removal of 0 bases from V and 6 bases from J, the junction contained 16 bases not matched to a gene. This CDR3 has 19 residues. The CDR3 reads CASSQEGANGGEQRNIQYF. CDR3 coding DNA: TGTGCCAGCAGCCAAGAAGGAGCCAACGGGGGGGAGCAAAGAAACATTCAGTACTTC.

For the CDR3, the DNA is TGTGCCAGTTTTAGTCGTCTCTATGGCTACACCTTC. Amino acids: CASFSRLYGYTF. The V gene is TRBV7-6, the J gene TRBJ1-2; no definite D call. CDR3 length equals 12 residues. Germline CDR1 SGHVS, CDR2 FNYEAQ. Trimming pared 9 bases from V and 4 bases from J, leaving 12 bases between. The full variable domain, its missing parts supplied by reference TRBV7-6 and TRBJ1-2, is GAGVSQSPRYKVTKRGQDVALRCDPISGHVSLYWYRQALGQGPEFLTYFNYEAQQDKSGLPNDRFSAERPEGSISTLTIQRTEQRDSAMYRCASFSRLYGYTFGSGTRLTVV.

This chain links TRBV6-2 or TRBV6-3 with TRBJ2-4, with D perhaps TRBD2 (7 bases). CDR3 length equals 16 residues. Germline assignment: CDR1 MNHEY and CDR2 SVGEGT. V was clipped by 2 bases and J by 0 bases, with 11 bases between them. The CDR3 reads CASSYRGALAKNIQYF. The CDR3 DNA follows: TGTGCCAGCAGTTACCGGGGGGCTCTAGCCAAAAACATTCAGTACTTC.

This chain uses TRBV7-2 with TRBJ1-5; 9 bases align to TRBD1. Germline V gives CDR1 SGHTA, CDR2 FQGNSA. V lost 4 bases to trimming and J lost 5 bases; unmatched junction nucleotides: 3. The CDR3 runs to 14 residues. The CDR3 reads CASSSGQGYQPQHF. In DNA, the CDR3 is TGTGCCAGCAGCTCAGGACAGGGGTATCAGCCCCAGCATTTT.

The CDR3 sequence is CSAGGAYNEQFF. Written as DNA, the CDR3 is TGCAGCGCCGGGGGGGCTTACAATGAGCAGTTCTTC. V usage is TRBV29-1 and J usage is TRBJ2-1; 8 nucleotides line up with TRBD2. This CDR3 comprises 12 residues. The ends lost 7 bases at V and 4 bases at J; junction bases unmatched: 3. CDR1 and CDR2 from the germline V gene are SQVTM and ANQGSEA.

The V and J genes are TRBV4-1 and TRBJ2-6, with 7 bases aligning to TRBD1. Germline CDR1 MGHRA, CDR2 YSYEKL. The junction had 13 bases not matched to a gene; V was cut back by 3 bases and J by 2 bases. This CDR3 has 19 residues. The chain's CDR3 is CASSQATTGIRPGANVLTF. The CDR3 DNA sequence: TGCGCCAGCAGCCAGGCCACGACAGGGATACGGCCTGGGGCCAACGTCCTGACTTTC.

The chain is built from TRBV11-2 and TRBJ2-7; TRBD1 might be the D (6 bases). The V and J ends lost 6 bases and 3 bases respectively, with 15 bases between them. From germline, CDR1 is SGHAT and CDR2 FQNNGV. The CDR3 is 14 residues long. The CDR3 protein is CASSLPRGGYEQYF. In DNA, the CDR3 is TGTGCCAGCAGTCTACCACGAGGGGGCTACGAGCAGTACTTC. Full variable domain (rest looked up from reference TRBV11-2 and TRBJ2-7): EAGVAQSPRYKIIEKRQSVAFWCNPISGHATLYWYQQILGQGPKLLIQFQNNGVVDDSQLPKDRFSAERLKGVDSTLKIQPAKLEDSAVYLCASSLPRGGYEQYFGPGTRLTVT.